This T cell receptor beta chain was captured in a study of T-cell reconstitution after alpha-beta-depleted transplantation in children. The study, taken as a whole, reports: Surviving recipient T cells and thymic progenitors underlay high day-60 TCRbeta diversity in some patients. T-cell numbers and diversity one year post-transplant derived largely from freshly generated T cells. Where alpha-beta T cells came from about two months after transplant was reportedly several hundred expanded graft clones.

To note about this clonotype: Its antigen is still unknown.

The junction had 4 bases not matched to a gene; V was cut back by 8 bases and J by 2 bases. CDR3 length: 13 residues. Germline lookup yields CDR1 SGHVS and CDR2 FNYEAQ. Preparation of the TCRbeta library involved a method that used unique molecular identifiers. TCRdb independently ran MiXCR on the PCR reads; one entry per CDR3 protein. The sample yields fewer than 700,000 distinct CDR3 sequences, under 30% seen once. This TCR was sampled from a boy in the first two years of life who had a stem cell transplant for acute myeloid leukemia, so the T cells may come from the graft donor. Sequenced material: PBMCs, mostly from graft donor cells, taken 360 days after TCRalphabeta/CD19-depleted stem cell transplant. The V call is TRBV7-6, the J call TRBJ1-1; 8 nucleotides match TRBD1. The CDR3 sequence is CASFGQGNTEAFF. DNA for the CDR3: TGTGCCAGCTTCGGACAGGGCAACACTGAAGCTTTCTTT.